Described below is a single TCR beta chain sequence and its context. This entry comes from a study of blood T cell repertoires in COVID-19. Symptom resolution, clearance, or two negative PCRs marked donors in Cohort 3 as recovered. TCRdb's copy holds only in-frame clones and misses some; the assay was immunoSEQ multiplex PCR. This sample carries roughly 250,000 clones, 70% to 90% of them seen once, and the ten largest clones take 1.5% to 2%. The specimen sequenced was PBMCs or T cells enriched from blood (not recorded which). This TCR was recovered from a woman between 50 and 59 years old who had recovered from COVID-19.

CDR3 in DNA: TGTGCCAGCAGCTTAGCGGCAGGGGGAAATGAAAAACTGTTTTTT. It translates to CASSLAAGGNEKLFF. V usage is TRBV7-9 and J usage is TRBJ1-4; 7 bases match TRBD1. J gave up 5 bases and V 0 bases, and 3 bases lay outside the gene matches. CDR1 is SEHNR and CDR2 is FQNEAQ in the germline V gene (reference sequence). There are 15 residues in the CDR3.